These T cell receptor beta chains were read from a single sample in a study of cytomegalovirus exposure and HLA in healthy donors. Sequencing used immunoSEQ multiplex PCR; TCRdb keeps in-frame clones, though not all of them. The sample lists some 200,000 clones, roughly 60% occurring once. The specimen sequenced was PBMCs. Source of these receptors: a man in his forties or fifties in good health and CMV-seronegative. Each CDR3 is given with its conserved first and last residue. The D gene is left open where the match is weak. A row's size may be missing; if present it is once, few, many or a size class.

d_call j_call v_call cdr3_length clone_size cdr3_nt cdr3_aa
TRBD1 TRBJ1-2 TRBV7-2 15 NA TGTGCCAGCAGCTTAGTGCAGGGGGCCTTTTATGGCTACACCTTC CASSLVQGAFYGYTF
TRBD2 TRBJ2-7 TRBV6-5 16 NA TGTGCCAGCAGTTCCCCGAGCGGGGGAAGCTCCTACGAGCAGTACTTC CASSSPSGGSSYEQYF
NA TRBJ1-2 TRBV7-2 13 few TGTGCCAGCAGCGTGGGCCACGGCTATGGCTACACCTTC CASSVGHGYGYTF
NA TRBJ2-1 TRBV7-2 15 NA TGTGCCAGCAGCTCGGTAACCCAGGGCCGGGATGAGCAGTTCTTC CASSSVTQGRDEQFF
NA TRBJ2-2 TRBV7-3 16 NA TGTGCCAGCAGCCCAACCGGGACTTATACAACCGGGGAGCTGTTTTTT CASSPTGTYTTGELFF
TRBD1 TRBJ1-1 TRBV18 17 NA TGTGCCAGCTCGCTGTCTGGGACAGGGCGCGGGGACACTGAAGCTTTCTTT CASSLSGTGRGDTEAFF
NA TRBJ1-4 TRBV6-5 13 once TGTGCCAGCAGTCAAGACAGGAGGCAAAAACTGTTTTTT CASSQDRRQKLFF
TRBD2 TRBJ2-5 TRBV10-3 14 NA TGTGCCTCGACTAGCGGGGGGGCCGCGGAGACCCAGTACTTC CASTSGGAAETQYF
NA TRBJ1-5 TRBV10-3 13 NA TGTGCCATCAGGTCCGGGGAAGGTCAGCCCCAGCATTTT CAIRSGEGQPQHF
TRBD1 TRBJ2-7 TRBV5-8 14 few TGTGCCAGCAGCTTGCGGACAGGGGCCTACGAGCAGTACTTC CASSLRTGAYEQYF
TRBD1 TRBJ2-2 TRBV5-1 16 NA TGCGCCAGCAGCGACAAAACAGGGGTCAACACCGGGGAGCTGTTTTTT CASSDKTGVNTGELFF
NA TRBJ2-3 TRBV7-2 15 NA TGTGCCAGCAGCCCCGCTGCGGGGAGCACAGATACGCAGTATTTT CASSPAAGSTDTQYF
NA TRBJ2-2 TRBV27 16 NA TGTGCCAGCAGTTTGGACATCGCGAGGAACACCGGGGAGCTGTTTTTT CASSLDIARNTGELFF
TRBD2 TRBJ2-3 TRBV15 16 NA TGTGCCACCAGCAGAGCCCCGGGGGGGAGCACAGATACGCAGTATTTT CATSRAPGGSTDTQYF
TRBD2 TRBJ2-3 TRBV30 12 NA TGTTCAAGCGGGGCTAGCACAGATACGCAGTATTTT CSSGASTDTQYF
NA TRBJ1-3 TRBV4-1 15 NA TGCGCCAGCAGCCAAGATATAGGGGTCGGAAACACCATATATTTT CASSQDIGVGNTIYF
TRBD1 TRBJ2-3 TRBV7-7 16 NA TGCGCTAGCAGCTTGGGGACAGGGAAGAGCACAGATACGCAGTATTTT CASSLGTGKSTDTQYF
TRBD2 TRBJ2-1 TRBV6-4 20 NA TGTGCCAGCAGTGACTCCTCGACTAGCGGGAGGGCGTGGTCCTACAATGAGCAGTTCTTC CASSDSSTSGRAWSYNEQFF
TRBD2 TRBJ2-7 TRBV5-4 15 NA TGTGCCAGCAGCTTGGCAATTAGCGGGACCTACGAGCAGTACTTC CASSLAISGTYEQYF
NA TRBJ2-1 TRBV11-2 12 NA TGTGCCAGCAGCCTGTTGTACAATGAGCAGTTCTTC CASSLLYNEQFF
NA TRBJ1-5 TRBV6-6 13 NA TGTGCCAGCAGCCAGGACAGTTATCAGCCCCAGCATTTT CASSQDSYQPQHF
NA TRBJ2-1 TRBV7-8 12 NA TGTGCCAGCAGCCCGTTCTACAATGAGCAGTTCTTC CASSPFYNEQFF
TRBD2 TRBJ2-3 TRBV6-5 14 few TGTGCCAGCAGTTACTCGAGCGGGGCAGATACGCAGTATTTT CASSYSSGADTQYF
TRBD1 TRBJ2-1 TRBV5-4 15 NA TGTGCCAGCAGCTTTGACAGGGGAAAGCACAATGAGCAGTTCTTC CASSFDRGKHNEQFF
TRBD2 TRBJ2-5 TRBV30 18 NA TGTGCCTGGAGTGGGACTAGCGGGAGGGTTTGGTCGGAAGAGACCCAGTACTTC CAWSGTSGRVWSEETQYF
TRBD2 TRBJ2-3 TRBV15 17 once TGTGCCACCAGCAGAGAAGCGGGGGGGCCAGGCACAGATACGCAGTATTTT CATSREAGGPGTDTQYF
TRBD1 TRBJ2-5 TRBV6-4 15 few TGTGCCAGCACCCCCTTATGGCCAGGGGGAGAGACCCAGTACTTC CASTPLWPGGETQYF
NA TRBJ1-2 TRBV7-9 12 NA TGTGCCAGCAGCACCCAGGAAATTGGCTACACCTTC CASSTQEIGYTF
TRBD1 TRBJ1-2 TRBV29-1 12 few TGCAGCGGGGGACAGGGGAACTATGGCTACACCTTC CSGGQGNYGYTF
NA TRBJ1-2 TRBV7-9 14 NA TGTGCCAGCAGCTTTTCGATGGAGAACTATGGCTACACCTTC CASSFSMENYGYTF
TRBD1 TRBJ2-2 TRBV5-4 16 few TGTGCCAGCAGCTTAATGACAGGGGGCGCCCCCGGGGAGCTGTTTTTT CASSLMTGGAPGELFF
TRBD2 TRBJ2-5 TRBV15 14 NA TGTGCCACCAGCAGGACTAGCGCGGGGGAGACCCAGTACTTC CATSRTSAGETQYF
TRBD1 TRBJ2-1 TRBV7-2 16 NA TGTGCCAGCAGCTTAGCGGACAGGGTAGAGAGGGAGGAGCAGTTCTTC CASSLADRVEREEQFF
NA TRBJ2-7 TRBV29-1 12 few TGCAGCGTTCAATCCGGGGACTACGAGCAGTACTTC CSVQSGDYEQYF
TRBD1 TRBJ1-2 TRBV29-1 15 NA TGCAGCGCCCTGGGGGGGGACAGGGGTACCTATGGCTACACCTTC CSALGGDRGTYGYTF
TRBD1 TRBJ2-7 TRBV29-1 14 few TGCAGCGCACGCCGGGACAGGGACTCCTACGAGCAGTACTTC CSARRDRDSYEQYF
TRBD1 TRBJ2-5 TRBV9 16 NA TGTGCCAGCAGCGCCCGGACAGGGGGCGAGGGAGAGACCCAGTACTTC CASSARTGGEGETQYF
TRBD1 TRBJ1-1 TRBV27 15 NA TGTGCCAGCAGTTCTACAGGGGGCGTTAGCACTGAAGCTTTCTTT CASSSTGGVSTEAFF
TRBD2 TRBJ2-5 TRBV6-1 16 few TGTGCCAGCAGTGAAGATAGGTTCCGGGGGGTAGAGACCCAGTACTTC CASSEDRFRGVETQYF
TRBD1 TRBJ1-4 TRBV5-1 16 few TGCGCCAGCAGTGGGACAGGGGGCTCTACTAATGAAAAACTGTTTTTT CASSGTGGSTNEKLFF
TRBD2 TRBJ2-5 TRBV29-1 13 few TGCAGCGTTCCGCTGAGCGGGGGAGAGACCCAGTACTTC CSVPLSGGETQYF